This T cell receptor beta chain was obtained from a study of T cell responses to AZD1222 COVID-19 vaccine. The CDR3 contains 13 residues. CDR1 is MGHRA, CDR2 YSYEKL, per germline. V was pared by 1 base and J by 5 bases, with 6 bases between. Libraries were prepared by immunoSEQ multiplex PCR; TCRdb keeps only in-frame clonotypes and omits some of them. The sample carries about 150,000 clones, approximately 88% recorded once. General study points: Donors skewed white British and female; clonal diversity was possibly underestimated. Baseline serostatus was positive in only a handful of AZD1222 recipients.

This clone was recorded a few times. As yet, its antigen is unknown. This sample comprised peripheral blood, obtained 28 days after the second AZD1222 dose. This sequence originates from an adult who received the AZD1222 COVID-19 vaccine. The chain couples TRBV4-1 to TRBJ1-5, with no clear D. Written as DNA, the CDR3 is TGCGCCAGCAGCCAAGCAATGGATCAGCCCCAGCATTTT. Translated: CASSQAMDQPQHF.